Following are 14 T cell receptor beta chains from one sample sequenced in a study of OX40 agonist ivuxolimab in advanced cancers. The assay was immunoSEQ multiplex PCR, and TCRdb's table has in-frame clones only and misses some. The sample yields under 80,000 clones, about 88% seen once. The source material was CD4+ or CD8+ T cells sorted from blood, sampled in a trial of the OX40 agonist ivuxolimab. These receptors were taken from an adult with an advanced solid tumor such as melanoma, head and neck, liver or kidney cancer.

This chain connects TRBV28 to TRBJ2-7, with a weak D call TRBD2 (6 bases). Germline CDR1 MDHEN, CDR2 SYDVKM. The CDR3 loop spans 14 amino acids. V lost 6 bases to trimming and J lost 5 bases, with 17 bases between them. The chain's CDR3 is CASRGRTGANEQYF. The CDR3 DNA sequence: TGTGCCAGCAGAGGGAGGACGGGTGCTAACGAGCAGTACTTC.

The chain employs TRBV6-6 and TRBJ1-2, with 7 bases aligning to TRBD1. Germline V gene lookup returns CDR1 MNHNY and CDR2 SVGAGI (reference sequence). The CDR3 has 14 residues. V shed 1 base, J shed 4 bases, and the junction held 3 bases outside the gene matches. The CDR3: CASSYYGTVYGYTF. The CDR3 DNA is TGTGCCAGCAGTTACTATGGGACAGTCTATGGCTACACCTTC.

J is TRBJ1-4 and V is TRBV30; D is possibly TRBD1 (6 bases). The germline V gene has CDR1 GTSNPN and CDR2 SVGIG (reference sequence). The CDR3 length is 13 residues. The V and J ends lost 3 bases and 8 bases respectively, with 13 bases between them. CDR3 nucleotide sequence: TGTGCCTGGAGCCGGGACATTGGAGAAAAACTGTTTTTT. Its protein is CAWSRDIGEKLFF.

CDR3 nucleotides: TGTGCCAGCAGCTTAGAGGGGAACTCTGGGGCCAACGTCCTGACTTTC. Protein: CASSLEGNSGANVLTF. The rearrangement joins TRBV7-9 to TRBJ2-6; possibly TRBD1 for D (5 bases). CDR1 and CDR2 from the germline V gene are SEHNR and FQNEAQ (reference sequence). Trimming stripped 1 base from V and 0 bases from J, with 7 bases between. This CDR3 region has 16 residues. The full variable domain, with the rest looked up from reference TRBV7-9 and TRBJ2-6, is DTGVSQNPRHKITKRGQNVTFRCDPISEHNRLYWYRQTLGQGPEFLTYFQNEAQLEKSRLLSDRFSAERPKGSFSTLEIQRTEQGDSAMYLCASSLEGNSGANVLTFGAGSRLTVL.

This sequence joins TRBV2 and TRBJ1-4, with D possibly being TRBD1 (5 bases). Between the trimmed V and J ends, which lost 6 bases and 3 bases, there was a span of 8 bases. The CDR3 has 13 residues. Germline V gives CDR1 SNHLY, CDR2 FYNNEI. CDR3 region: CASSRGANEKLFF. Written as DNA, the CDR3 is TGTGCCAGCAGCCGAGGGGCTAATGAAAAACTGTTTTTT.

In DNA, the CDR3 is TGTGCCTGGAGTGCGGCTAGCGACTCGATCGCCTACGAGCAGTACTTC. This translates into CAWSAASDSIAYEQYF. This sequence joins TRBV30 and TRBJ2-7; possible D gene TRBD2, 6 bases. Trimming removed 1 base at V and 2 bases at J, with 18 bases between. CDR1 and CDR2 from the germline V gene are GTSNPN and SVGIG (reference sequence). The CDR3 loop spans 16 amino acids.

The chain employs TRBV19 and TRBJ2-4; 8 bases align to TRBD2. The CDR3 contains 17 residues. Germline V lookup: CDR1 LNHDA, CDR2 SQIVND (reference sequence). V lost 1 base, J lost 0 bases, and 5 bases stayed unmatched. CDR3 in amino acids: CASSIVRGALAKNIQYF. CDR3 nucleotide sequence: TGTGCCAGTAGTATAGTGCGGGGGGCGCTAGCCAAAAACATTCAGTACTTC. The full variable domain, completed using reference TRBV19 and TRBJ2-4, is DGGITQSPKYLFRKEGQNVTLSCEQNLNHDAMYWYRQDPGQGLRLIYYSQIVNDFQKGDIAEGYSVSREKKESFPLTVTSAQKNPTAFYLCASSIVRGALAKNIQYFGAGTRLSVL.

This chain connects TRBV5-4 to TRBJ2-3, with unresolved D. With 0 bases removed from V and 6 bases from J, the gap between germline ends came to 5 bases. Germline CDR1 and CDR2: SGHNT and YYREEE (reference sequence). This CDR3 region has 12 residues. The CDR3 DNA is TGTGCCAGCAGCTTGGAAGGGGATACGCAGTATTTT. Protein product: CASSLEGDTQYF.

The table lists this clone with a count of one. The chain uses TRBV7-2 and TRBJ1-5; possible D gene TRBD1, 5 bases. There are 13 residues in the CDR3. The V gene's germline CDR1 is SGHTA and CDR2 FQGNSA. V shed 3 bases and J shed 4 bases, with 7 bases lying between them. The chain's CDR3 is CASSLGENQPQHF. DNA for the CDR3: TGTGCCAGCAGCTTGGGGGAGAATCAGCCCCAGCATTTT.

The DNA of the CDR3 is TGTGCCAGCTCCACACGGACAGGGGTAGATACGCAGTATTTT. Its protein product is CASSTRTGVDTQYF. The chain has TRBV11-3 and TRBJ2-3; 9 bases match TRBD1. The CDR3 has 14 amino acids. V shed 8 bases and J 5 bases; nucleotides not matched to a gene: 8. Per germline, CDR1 SGHNT and CDR2 YENEEA.

This clone was seen a few times. This sequence joins TRBV19 and TRBJ2-3; D may be TRBD2 (6 bases). The germline V gene has CDR1 LNHDA and CDR2 SQIVND (reference sequence). The CDR3 sequence is 13 residues long. The germline V and J ends were trimmed by 10 bases and 0 bases, with 11 bases remaining between them. The CDR3 DNA follows: TGTGCCATCGGGAGCGGGAGCACAGATACGCAGTATTTT. Its protein product is CAIGSGSTDTQYF.

This chain joins TRBV18 and TRBJ1-5; TRBD1 matches 8 bases. Per the germline V gene, CDR1 is KGHSH and CDR2 is LQKENI. The trim removed 3 bases at V and 3 bases at J, leaving 7 bases unmatched. This CDR3 is built from 16 residues. The CDR3 loop is CASSPGNRGINQPQHF. CDR3 DNA: TGTGCCAGCTCACCCGGGAACAGGGGGATCAATCAGCCCCAGCATTTT.

The table lists this clone with a count of one. The chain joins TRBV7-3 to TRBJ2-1; D call uncertain. V lost 3 bases and J 1 base, leaving 10 bases between the germline ends. The CDR3 runs to 15 residues. Per the germline V gene, CDR1 is SGHTA and CDR2 is FQGTGA. CDR3 sequence reads: CASSLISGSYNEQFF. The CDR3 DNA sequence: TGTGCCAGCAGCTTGATTTCAGGATCCTACAATGAGCAGTTCTTC.

The rearrangement uses TRBV9 and TRBJ2-1; possible D gene TRBD2, 6 bases. V was shortened by 4 bases and J by 3 bases, with 23 bases between the two germline ends. CDR1 and CDR2 from the germline V gene are SGDLS and YYNGEE. The CDR3 extends over 18 amino acids. The CDR3 spells CASSITPIREFSYNEQFF. In DNA form, the CDR3 reads TGTGCCAGCAGCATCACTCCAATACGGGAGTTTAGCTACAATGAGCAGTTCTTC.